These 21 T cell receptor beta chains came from one sample sequenced in a study of blood T cell repertoires in COVID-19. Repertoires were generated with immunoSEQ multiplex PCR, while TCRdb's copy carries only in-frame clones and drops some. The data hold some 250,000 clones, with 88% observed a single time. What was sequenced was peripheral blood. These receptors came from a woman in her thirties or forties who had recovered from COVID-19.

Of note for this clone: The same CDR3 can be traced to other DNA sequences in this sample. V is TRBV5-1 and J is TRBJ1-1, with 7 nucleotides matching TRBD1. V shed 4 bases, J shed 0 bases, and the junction held 3 bases outside the gene matches. The CDR3 runs 14 residues. From germline, CDR1 is SGHRS and CDR2 YFSETQ. The CDR3 spells CASSPQGMNTEAFF. The CDR3 DNA follows: TGCGCCAGCAGCCCACAGGGGATGAACACTGAAGCTTTCTTT.

V and J are TRBV24-1 and TRBJ1-1; the match to TRBD1 covers 9 bases. The length of the CDR3 is 15 residues. Germline CDR1 reads KGHDR; CDR2 reads SFDVKD. Unmatched junction bases numbered 6, after V lost 2 bases and J lost 6 bases. CDR3 residues: CATSDSDRGRAEAFF. CDR3 bases: TGTGCCACCAGTGATTCGGACAGGGGCAGGGCTGAAGCTTTCTTT.

The chain couples TRBV9 to TRBJ2-1; no clear D. This CDR3 spans 14 amino acids. Germline values: CDR1 SGDLS, CDR2 YYNGEE. The V and J ends lost 4 bases and 5 bases respectively, with 13 bases between them. Written as DNA, the CDR3 is TGTGCCAGCAGCCCATGGGCCACACACAATGAGCAGTTCTTC. It codes for CASSPWATHNEQFF.

The chain recombines TRBV6-5 with TRBJ2-5; a possible D gene is TRBD1 (6 bases). The V end was cut by 6 bases, the J end by 4 bases, with 12 bases between. Germline-derived CDR1 and CDR2 are MNHEY and SVGAGI. The CDR3 covers 13 residues. CDR3 sequence: CASRGAGRETQYF. CDR3 DNA sequence: TGTGCCAGCAGGGGGGCGGGTCGAGAGACCCAGTACTTC.

The chain links TRBV2 to TRBJ1-3; the match to TRBD1 covers 7 bases. The CDR3 length is 16 residues. The germline gives CDR1 SNHLY, CDR2 FYNNEI. V was pared by 6 bases and J by 0 bases, with 8 bases of the junction left unmatched. The CDR3 loop reads CASRHQTGSSGNTIYF. The CDR3 DNA is TGTGCCAGCAGACACCAGACAGGGAGCTCTGGAAACACCATATATTTT.

The rearrangement uses TRBV5-1 and TRBJ1-4, with 8 bases that match TRBD1. V lost 4 bases and J lost 7; bases outside the gene matches: 9. This CDR3 has 15 amino acids. Germline V gene lookup returns CDR1 SGHRS and CDR2 YFSETQ. The CDR3 sequence is CASSNTGGLVEKLFF. In DNA form, the CDR3 reads TGCGCCAGCAGCAACACAGGGGGGCTGGTTGAAAAACTGTTTTTT. Filled out from reference TRBV5-1 and TRBJ1-4, the complete variable domain reads KAGVTQTPRYLIKTRGQQVTLSCSPISGHRSVSWYQQTPGQGLQFLFEYFSETQRNKGNFPGRFSGRQFSNSRSEMNVSTLELGDSALYLCASSNTGGLVEKLFFGSGTQLSVL.

The V call is TRBV5-1, the J call TRBJ2-5; D possibly corresponds to TRBD2 (6 bases). Trimming took off 4 bases at V and 5 bases at J, with 12 bases between the two ends. Germline V gene data show CDR1 as SGHRS and CDR2 as YFSETQ. The CDR3 consists of 13 residues. The CDR3 coding sequence is TGCGCCAGCAGCACCACTAGCAGGGAGACCCAGTACTTC. This codes for CASSTTSRETQYF.

The chain uses TRBV18 and TRBJ2-2; 7 bases align to TRBD2. There are 14 residues in the CDR3. Germline assignment: CDR1 KGHSH and CDR2 LQKENI. Trimming at V came to 2 bases and at J to 4 bases, leaving 1 base not matched to a gene. The CDR3 spells CASSPREGTGELFF. CDR3 nucleotide sequence: TGTGCCAGCTCACCAAGGGAGGGCACCGGGGAGCTGTTTTTT.

The chain recombines TRBV5-1 with TRBJ2-3, with 10 bases fitting TRBD2. This CDR3 contains 18 residues. V shed 4 bases, J shed 2 bases, and the junction held 13 bases outside the gene matches. Germline CDR1 reads SGHRS; CDR2 reads YFSETQ. The CDR3: CASSPKSLAGAPTDTQYF. The CDR3 DNA reads TGCGCCAGCAGCCCAAAAAGTCTAGCGGGAGCCCCCACAGATACGCAGTATTTT.

The chain combines TRBV7-6 with TRBJ2-5; 8 positions agree with TRBD2. J gave up 5 bases and V 5 bases, and 7 bases lay outside the gene matches. This CDR3 region has 14 residues. Germline V gene data show CDR1 as SGHVS and CDR2 as FNYEAQ. The CDR3 reads CASSRAGVGETQYF. For the CDR3, the DNA is TGTGCCAGCAGCAGAGCGGGAGTGGGGGAGACCCAGTACTTC. The full variable domain, rest sourced from reference TRBV7-6 and TRBJ2-5, is GAGVSQSPRYKVTKRGQDVALRCDPISGHVSLYWYRQALGQGPEFLTYFNYEAQQDKSGLPNDRFSAERPEGSISTLTIQRTEQRDSAMYRCASSRAGVGETQYFGPGTRLLVL.

This clone came up once. V usage is TRBV5-1 and J usage is TRBJ2-3; TRBD2 agrees at 9 bases. CDR1 SGHRS and CDR2 YFSETQ come from the germline V gene. The CDR3 runs to 17 residues. Germline trimming cut 0 bases from V and 6 bases from J; bases unmatched to any gene: 11. The CDR3 region is CASSLAPAGGQGDTQYF. CDR3 sequence (DNA): TGCGCCAGCAGCTTGGCCCCTGCGGGAGGGCAGGGGGATACGCAGTATTTT.

The chain employs TRBV6-5 and TRBJ1-4, with D possibly matching TRBD1 (5 bases). CDR3 size: 15 residues. Germline CDR1 MNHEY, CDR2 SVGAGI. V lost 4 bases, J lost 8 bases, and 17 bases lay in between. CDR3 sequence: CASSSPTRGGEKLFF. The CDR3 DNA reads TGTGCCAGCAGTTCCCCGACTAGGGGTGGGGAAAAACTGTTTTTT.

The chain carries TRBV11-2 and TRBJ1-2; D gene ambiguous. CDR1 is SGHAT and CDR2 is FQNNGV in the germline V gene. This CDR3 is built from 14 residues. V lost 1 base and J lost 4, with 10 bases in between. In nucleotides, the CDR3 is TGTGCCAGCAGCTTAGTGGGGAGCGCCTATGGCTACACCTTC. Translating gives CASSLVGSAYGYTF. Filled out from reference TRBV11-2 and TRBJ1-2, the complete variable domain reads EAGVAQSPRYKIIEKRQSVAFWCNPISGHATLYWYQQILGQGPKLLIQFQNNGVVDDSQLPKDRFSAERLKGVDSTLKIQPAKLEDSAVYLCASSLVGSAYGYTFGSGTRLTVV.

The chain carries TRBV7-2 and TRBJ2-2, with a tentative D call TRBD1 (6 bases). From germline, CDR1 is SGHTA and CDR2 FQGNSA. The CDR3 consists of 16 residues. V gave up 2 bases and J gave up 0 bases, with 10 bases separating them. CDR3 in amino acids: CASSLRQGPNTGELFF. The CDR3 DNA is TGTGCCAGCAGCTTACGGCAGGGGCCGAACACCGGGGAGCTGTTTTTT.

About this clone: Other DNA sequences of this sample code for an identical CDR3. This chain links TRBV5-6 with TRBJ2-7, with 7 bases that match TRBD1. The germline V gene has CDR1 SGHDT and CDR2 YYEEEE. Trimming cost V 0 bases and J 2 bases; bases outside gene matches: 2. This CDR3 spans 14 amino acids. The CDR3 protein is CASSLGGTAYEQYF. The CDR3 nucleotides are TGTGCCAGCAGCTTGGGGGGGACAGCCTACGAGCAGTACTTC.

This clone was recorded once. V gene TRBV5-1 combines with J gene TRBJ2-3, with 11 bases identical to TRBD2. V gave up 3 bases and J gave up 4 bases; unmatched junction bases: 4. CDR1 and CDR2 from the germline V gene are SGHRS and YFSETQ. CDR3 length: 15 amino acids. CDR3: CASSSLAGVSDTQYF. The CDR3 nucleotides read TGCGCCAGCAGCTCACTAGCGGGAGTGTCAGATACGCAGTATTTT.

The V and J genes are TRBV13 and TRBJ2-7; 8 nucleotides agree with TRBD2. Trimming at V came to 5 bases and at J to 3 bases, leaving 9 bases not matched to a gene. CDR1 is PRHDT, CDR2 FYEKMQ, per germline (reference sequence). This CDR3 comprises 15 residues. The CDR3 reads CASSPRGGHNYEQYF. CDR3 sequence (DNA): TGTGCCAGCAGCCCCCGGGGGGGACATAACTACGAGCAGTACTTC.

This chain's CDR3 is CASSIETSTDTQYF. CDR3 in DNA: TGTGCCAGCAGCATAGAAACTAGCACAGATACGCAGTATTTT. V and J are TRBV2 and TRBJ2-3; D uncertain. Per germline, CDR1 SNHLY and CDR2 FYNNEI. The CDR3 extends over 14 amino acids. The V end was cut by 6 bases, the J end by 0 bases, with 10 bases between.

This clone was picked up a small number of times. V is TRBV6-2 or TRBV6-3 and J is TRBJ2-7; 11 bases agree with TRBD2. The CDR3 consists of 16 residues. Per germline, CDR1 MNHEY and CDR2 SVGEGT. V was clipped by 0 bases and J by 6 bases; unmatched bases: 7. DNA for the CDR3: TGTGCCAGCAGTTACTCGAGGCTAGCGGGAGGCGGCGAGCAGTACTTC. The encoded protein is CASSYSRLAGGGEQYF.

The genes are TRBV24-1 and TRBJ1-5, with D possibly being TRBD1 (6 bases). Trimming removed 5 bases from V and 12 bases from J, with 16 bases in between. Germline CDR1 is KGHDR and CDR2 is SFDVKD. The CDR3 runs 13 residues. CDR3 loop: CATSGDNSGLQHF. CDR3 bases: TGTGCCACCAGTGGGGACAATTCGGGGCTCCAGCATTTT.

The V call is TRBV6-5, the J call TRBJ2-2; 9 positions agree with TRBD2. CDR3 length equals 15 residues. Germline V gene data show CDR1 as MNHEY and CDR2 as SVGAGI. The junction had 6 bases not matched to a gene; V was cut back by 5 bases and J by 5 bases. The CDR3 protein is CASSLAGLYTGELFF. For the CDR3, the DNA is TGTGCCAGCAGTCTAGCGGGACTTTATACCGGGGAGCTGTTTTTT.